This T cell receptor beta chain stems from a study of T cells in Graves' hyperthyroidism and ophthalmopathy. RNA transcripts provided the source from which TCR beta CDR3 regions were amplified. When the TCR CDR3 underwent first-round RT-PCR, the HTBI primer set was used. TCRdb called the multiplex PCR reads again in MiXCR, with one record for every CDR3 protein. The table lists fewer than 850,000 distinct CDR3 sequences, around 16% of them singletons. Across 18 months, stable Graves' hyperthyroidism was marked by no progression to ophthalmopathy. Patients aged 18 to 65 with hyperthyroidism were newly diagnosed, with duration under 2 months. Clinical symptoms, serum thyroxine and TRAb, thyroid ultrasound and orbital computed tomography were used for the diagnoses. The germline gives CDR1 ENHRY, CDR2 SYGVKD. The CDR3 is made up of 16 amino acids. V lost 2 bases and J lost 6; bases outside the gene matches: 11.

This clonotype showed up many times. The gene calls are TRBV10-3 and TRBJ2-7, with 9 bases identical to TRBD2. This receptor was identified in a man aged 50 to 60 with Graves' hyperthyroidism. Material for sequencing was blood. The CDR3 bases are TGTGCCATCAGTGAGCCCGGAAGCGGGAGGTTGTTCGAGCAGTACTTC. Translating gives CAISEPGSGRLFEQYF.